The rows below give T cell receptor beta chains drawn from one sample of a study of blood T cell repertoires in COVID-19. Profiling relied on immunoSEQ multiplex PCR, and the TCRdb table lists in-frame clones only, not all of them. The sample contains 95,000 to 150,000 clones, more than 80% of which appear only once. The sequenced sample consisted of peripheral blood. These receptors were taken from a man aged 35-49 years with acute or convalescent COVID-19. Both conserved end residues are trimmed from each CDR3. The D gene is left open where the match is weak.

>13|TRBV27|-
ASSLSPEGDYEQY
>16|TRBV19|-
ASSIVSLGTSGANVLT
>13|TRBV7-8|-
ASSLARVSGNEQF
>13|TRBV14|-
ASSQVGRTNTEAF
>14|TRBV7-2|TRBD2
ASSDVRTSDSYEQY
>11|TRBV5-1|TRBD1
ASSSTGDGEAF
>13|TRBV2|TRBD1
ASRIGTGVPLGYT
>13|TRBV7-8|-
ASSSTPKGGTEAF
>10|TRBV10-3|-
AISQEDYEQY
>12|TRBV6-6|-
ASTSSGDPYGYT
>13|TRBV11-2|-
ASSSPSGSTDTQY
>12|TRBV19|-
ASSIDPRVYGYT
>18|TRBV6-2/TRBV6-3|-
ASSAIRDLWVSSYNSPLH
>11|TRBV7-6|TRBD1
ASSLNRGGGYT